This T cell receptor beta chain was observed in a study of blood T cell repertoires in COVID-19. Study-wide background: The samples span acute and convalescent COVID-19 from the United States, Italy and Spain. PBMCs, B-cell-depleted T cells, or T cells were the source of the cDNA or gDNA that made up the material.

CDR3 length equals 16 residues. V was pared by 2 bases and J by 4 bases, with 8 bases of the junction left unmatched. The germline V gene encodes CDR1 WSHSY and CDR2 SAAADI. In the study's own analysis: Scientists estimated how many nucleated cells there were by amplifying reference gene primers. Libraries were prepared by immunoSEQ multiplex PCR; TCRdb keeps only in-frame clonotypes and omits some of them. Clone size and the V and J calls come from that table; the DNA yielded D and trimming. The sample holds about 140,000 clones; roughly 86% are singletons and the top ten take around 8.4%. Sequenced sample: peripheral blood. The chain is built from TRBV10-2 and TRBJ2-7; TRBD1 agrees at 10 bases. This receptor was identified in a woman aged 55 to 70 with acute or convalescent COVID-19. CDR3 in DNA: TGCGCCAGCAGTGAGGGGGTTGGGACAGGGGTTTACGAGCAGTACTTC. Translation gives CASSEGVGTGVYEQYF.